These 32 T cell receptor beta chains originate from one sample sequenced in a study of blood T cell repertoires in COVID-19. Only in-frame clones appear in the TCRdb table, and some are missing; sequencing was by immunoSEQ multiplex PCR. The profile shows around 190,000 clones, approximately 81% of them singletons. The specimen was peripheral blood. Every receptor here comes from a woman aged 80 or over with acute or convalescent COVID-19.

The chain employs TRBV11-2 and TRBJ2-7; 9 nucleotides agree with TRBD1. CDR1 and CDR2 (germline): SGHAT, FQNNGV. This CDR3 is built from 17 residues. V trimming: 1 base; J trimming: 1 base; junction bases outside the gene matches: 8. The CDR3 DNA reads TGTGCCAGCAGCTTAGTTTATTCTGGGACAGGGTCCTACGAGCAGTACTTC. Its translation is CASSLVYSGTGSYEQYF.

The V gene is TRBV11-2, the J gene TRBJ1-6; possible D gene TRBD1, 5 bases. The CDR3 has 15 residues. Deletions cut 0 bases from V and 6 bases from J, with 9 bases between. Germline V lookup: CDR1 SGHAT, CDR2 FQNNGV. The CDR3 spells CASSLDPGFNSPLHF. CDR3 DNA sequence: TGTGCCAGCAGCTTAGACCCAGGGTTTAATTCACCCCTCCACTTT.

The chain recombines TRBV24-1 with TRBJ2-7; TRBD1 agrees at 8 bases. This CDR3 spans 17 amino acids. The ends lost 0 bases at V and 5 bases at J; junction bases unmatched: 11. Germline V gives CDR1 KGHDR, CDR2 SFDVKD. The CDR3, as DNA: TGTGCCACCAGTGATTTGGGCCCAGGGGGCTTAATCAACGAGCAGTACTTC. This encodes CATSDLGPGGLINEQYF.

V is TRBV5-4 and J is TRBJ2-1; a weak D match, TRBD1 (6 bases). CDR3 length equals 14 residues. Per germline, CDR1 SGHNT and CDR2 YYREEE (reference sequence). Trimming pared 1 base from V and 4 bases from J, leaving 9 bases between. The CDR3 nucleotides read TGTGCCAGCAGCTTGATAGGGGGTTACAATGAGCAGTTCTTC. It translates to CASSLIGGYNEQFF.

The chain is built from TRBV28 and TRBJ2-1; 10 nucleotides match TRBD1. The CDR3 covers 15 residues. Germline V gives CDR1 MDHEN, CDR2 SYDVKM. V gave up 5 bases and J gave up 5 bases; unmatched junction bases: 6. The CDR3 DNA reads TGTGCCAGCAGTCCCTCCGGGACAGGGGACAATGAGCAGTTCTTC. As protein: CASSPSGTGDNEQFF.

V gene TRBV7-2 combines with J gene TRBJ2-7, with 8 bases matching TRBD2. V was clipped by 1 base and J by 1 base; unmatched bases: 6. Germline CDR1 is SGHTA and CDR2 is FQGNSA. There are 16 residues in the CDR3. This chain's CDR3 is CASSLGGGLVSYEQYF. In DNA, the CDR3 is TGTGCCAGCAGCTTAGGGGGGGGACTAGTTTCCTACGAGCAGTACTTC.

The genes are TRBV5-1 and TRBJ2-1; 9 bases are shared with TRBD1. The CDR3 totals 15 residues. Germline CDR1 and CDR2: SGHRS and YFSETQ. With V trimmed by 0 bases and J by 10 bases, 8 bases remained unmatched. The CDR3 DNA reads TGCGCCAGCAGCTTGGTTGGGACAGGGAACGGGGAGCAGTTCTTC. Protein: CASSLVGTGNGEQFF.

With respect to this clone: The junction does not match germline at one end; this may be a read error. This chain uses TRBV6-6 with TRBJ1-5; no clear D gene. The germline gives CDR1 MNHNY, CDR2 SVGAGI (reference sequence). The CDR3 is made up of 13 amino acids. The CDR3 spells CASSYSPAHAQDF. CDR3 DNA sequence: TGTGCCAGCAGTTACTCGCCGGCACACGCTCAGGATTTT.

V gene TRBV3-1 (or the pseudogene TRBV3-2) combines with J gene TRBJ1-2; no clear D gene. Germline V gene sequence: CDR1 LGHDT, CDR2 YNNKEL (reference sequence). The CDR3 covers 14 residues. Trimming removed 5 bases at V and 4 bases at J, with 14 bases between. In nucleotides, the CDR3 is TGTGCCAGCAGCGCACGAGGAGTGGCCTATGGCTACACCTTC. Amino acids: CASSARGVAYGYTF.

The chain recombines TRBV30 with TRBJ1-5; D unresolved. This CDR3 has 15 amino acids. The V gene lost 3 bases and the J gene lost 2 bases, with 14 bases spanning the gap. Germline lookup yields CDR1 GTSNPN and CDR2 SVGIG (reference sequence). For the CDR3, the DNA is TGTGCCTGGAGCATTAACGGTGAGGGCAATCAGCCCCAGCATTTT. Amino acid sequence: CAWSINGEGNQPQHF.

The chain couples TRBV19 to TRBJ1-2, with a tentative D call TRBD1 (6 bases). Germline loops: CDR1 LNHDA, CDR2 SQIVND (reference sequence). Between the trimmed V and J ends, which lost 6 bases and 2 bases, there was a span of 10 bases. The CDR3 runs 13 residues. This CDR3 reads CASSRRGNYGYTF. CDR3 in DNA: TGTGCCAGTAGCCGCAGGGGAAACTATGGCTACACCTTC.

The rearrangement joins TRBV2 to TRBJ1-1; unclear D gene. Trimming cost V 5 bases and J 0 bases, with 16 bases left between them. CDR1 is SNHLY and CDR2 is FYNNEI in the germline V gene. The CDR3 has 16 amino acids. The CDR3 DNA is TGTGCCAGCAGTATGATACCAAATTACTTGAACACTGAAGCTTTCTTT. It specifies CASSMIPNYLNTEAFF.

The gene calls are TRBV28 and TRBJ1-1; no firm D call. V was trimmed by 5 bases and J by 1 base, leaving 14 bases between them. From germline, CDR1 is MDHEN and CDR2 SYDVKM. The CDR3 length is 15 residues. In DNA, the CDR3 is TGTGCCAGCAGTGCTAGGAGGGTCTGGAACACTGAAGCTTTCTTT. It yields the protein CASSARRVWNTEAFF.

A note on this clone: Other DNA sequences within the sample encode an identical CDR3. CDR3 residues: CASSLRRGANYGYTF. CDR3 coding DNA: TGTGCCAGCAGTTTACGGCGGGGAGCTAACTATGGCTACACCTTC. This chain links TRBV27 with TRBJ1-2; D is unclear. The V gene's germline CDR1 is MNHEY and CDR2 SMNVEV (reference sequence). The V and J ends lost 2 bases and 0 bases respectively, with 10 bases between them. This CDR3 is built from 15 residues.

The CDR3 region has the DNA TGTGCCAGCAGCGGATGGACTAGCGGCACAGATACGCAGTATTTT. Translating it yields CASSGWTSGTDTQYF. The genes are TRBV7-9 and TRBJ2-3, with 9 bases aligning to TRBD2. The junction had 4 bases not matched to a gene; V was cut back by 5 bases and J by 1 base. CDR3 length equals 15 residues. Looked up from germline, CDR1 is SEHNR and CDR2 is FQNEAQ (reference sequence).

The V and J genes are TRBV6-6 and TRBJ2-3; D remains ambiguous. Looked up from germline, CDR1 is MNHNY and CDR2 is SVGAGI (reference sequence). V shed 0 bases and J shed 2 bases, with 6 bases lying between them. CDR3 length: 14 residues. The CDR3 reads CASSYSYSTDTQYF. DNA for the CDR3: TGTGCCAGCAGTTACTCGTACTCCACAGATACGCAGTATTTT.

The rearrangement uses TRBV18 and TRBJ1-5; 9 bases are a match to TRBD1. The CDR3 has 14 amino acids. With 2 bases clipped from V and 7 bases from J, the junction kept 3 bases outside the gene matches. The germline V gene encodes CDR1 KGHSH and CDR2 LQKENI. CDR3 amino acids: CASSPGTGSQPQHF. The CDR3 coding sequence is TGTGCCAGCTCACCAGGGACAGGGTCCCAGCCCCAGCATTTT.

The chain couples TRBV4-1 to TRBJ1-5; D call uncertain. V lost 0 bases and J 5 bases, leaving 8 bases between the germline ends. The CDR3 consists of 14 residues. CDR1 is MGHRA and CDR2 is YSYEKL in the germline V gene. The CDR3 loop is CASSQDFGDQPQHF. In DNA form, the CDR3 reads TGCGCCAGCAGCCAAGATTTCGGGGATCAGCCCCAGCATTTT.

V and J are TRBV28 and TRBJ2-5, with TRBD2 as a possible D gene (5 bases). This CDR3 is built from 12 residues. The ends were cut back, 9 bases at V and 2 bases at J, with 10 bases in the middle. The germline gives CDR1 MDHEN, CDR2 SYDVKM. The CDR3 here is CASRGLQETQYF. The CDR3 nucleotides are TGTGCCAGTCGGGGATTACAAGAGACCCAGTACTTC.

The chain uses TRBV6-1 and TRBJ2-7; D is uncertain. V was cut by 1 base and J by 2 bases, with 12 bases left in between. CDR3 size: 15 residues. Germline CDR1 MNHNS, CDR2 SASEGT. CDR3 sequence: CASSEGAGATYEQYF. In nucleotides, the CDR3 is TGTGCCAGCAGTGAAGGAGCAGGCGCTACCTACGAGCAGTACTTC.

This chain connects TRBV19 to TRBJ2-7; TRBD1 is a possible D gene (5 bases). V lost 1 base, J lost 6 bases, and 13 bases lay in between. Per the germline V gene, CDR1 is LNHDA and CDR2 is SQIVND (reference sequence). This CDR3 comprises 14 residues. CDR3 amino acids: CASSIAQGISEQYF. CDR3 DNA: TGTGCCAGTAGTATAGCTCAGGGTATCAGCGAGCAGTACTTC.

This clone was detected a few times. The V and J genes are TRBV19 and TRBJ1-4, with D perhaps TRBD1 (6 bases). This CDR3 spans 15 amino acids. Germline loops: CDR1 LNHDA, CDR2 SQIVND (reference sequence). The ends were cut back, 5 bases at V and 7 bases at J, with 17 bases in the middle. Written as DNA, the CDR3 is TGTGCCAGTAGTCGCCAGGACAGCCCGGGTGAAAAACTGTTTTTT. This translates into CASSRQDSPGEKLFF.

The rearrangement joins TRBV6-2 or TRBV6-3 to TRBJ2-3; 13 bases are a match to TRBD2. Per germline, CDR1 MNHEY and CDR2 SVGEGT. Trimming cost V 6 bases and J 4 bases; bases outside gene matches: 13. The CDR3 runs 18 residues. CDR3 protein: CASSPRTSGSFIADTQYF. The CDR3 DNA sequence: TGTGCCAGCAGCCCAAGGACTAGCGGGAGTTTTATCGCAGATACGCAGTATTTT.

CDR3 nucleotides: TGTGCCAGCAGCTTGGGGACAGTGAGCTCCTACGAGCAGTACTTC. Its translation is CASSLGTVSSYEQYF. The rearrangement uses TRBV5-4 and TRBJ2-7, with D perhaps matching TRBD1 (6 bases). CDR1 SGHNT and CDR2 YYREEE come from the germline V gene (reference sequence). The CDR3 spans 15 residues. V shed 0 bases and J shed 0 bases, with 10 bases lying between them.

The chain couples TRBV5-4 to TRBJ1-1; maybe TRBD1 (5 bases). In germline, CDR1 is SGHNT, CDR2 YYREEE (reference sequence). Deletions cut 2 bases from V and 1 base from J, with 9 bases between. This CDR3 has 14 residues. DNA for the CDR3: TGTGCCAGCAGCTTCTCGACAGCGAACACTGAAGCTTTCTTT. It specifies CASSFSTANTEAFF.

The chain is built from TRBV28 and TRBJ1-4, with TRBD1 matching 9 bases. Germline trimming cut 6 bases from V and 4 bases from J; bases unmatched to any gene: 6. The germline CDR1 and CDR2 sequences are MDHEN and SYDVKM. The CDR3 loop spans 15 amino acids. CDR3 DNA: TGTGCCAGCAGCACACCGACAGGGGGTAATGAAAAACTGTTTTTT. Its protein is CASSTPTGGNEKLFF.

The V gene is TRBV15, the J gene TRBJ1-1; D call uncertain. Germline V gene lookup returns CDR1 LNHNV and CDR2 YYDKDF (reference sequence). The CDR3 runs to 11 residues. Trimming left V 6 bases short and J 6 bases short, with 8 bases between. The CDR3: CATRRESEAFF. The DNA for the CDR3 is TGTGCCACCAGGAGGGAATCTGAAGCTTTCTTT.

V usage is TRBV21-1 and J usage is TRBJ1-2. TRBV21-1 corresponds to a pseudogene. The CDR3 runs 15 residues. The CDR3 loop is CASSRKGGGDYGYTF. The CDR3 DNA reads TGTGCCAGCAGCAGAAAAGGGGGGGGGGATTATGGCTACACCTTC.

V and J are TRBV7-8 and TRBJ2-1, with 8 bases aligning to TRBD2. Germline CDR1 is SGHVS and CDR2 is FQNEAQ. With V trimmed by 3 bases and J by 7 bases, 8 bases remained unmatched. The CDR3 covers 15 residues. The CDR3, as DNA: TGTGCCAGCAGCTTCGGGGGACTAGGGAGTAATGAGCAGTTCTTC. It translates to CASSFGGLGSNEQFF.

The gene calls are TRBV15 and TRBJ1-2; the match to TRBD1 covers 7 bases. This CDR3 is built from 15 residues. Trimming at V came to 1 base and at J to 4 bases, leaving 6 bases not matched to a gene. CDR1 is LNHNV and CDR2 is YYDKDF in the germline V gene (reference sequence). The CDR3 DNA follows: TGTGCCACCAGCAGAGGTTTGGACAGGAGCTATGGCTACACCTTC. Translation gives CATSRGLDRSYGYTF.

J is TRBJ2-1 and V is TRBV7-3; D possibly corresponds to TRBD1 (5 bases). The CDR3 loop spans 16 amino acids. V was clipped by 5 bases and J by 7 bases, with 21 bases between them. Germline values: CDR1 SGHTA, CDR2 FQGTGA. For the CDR3, the DNA is TGTGCCAGCAGCCCGACGACAAAGGGGAATAGGAATGAGCAGTTCTTC. This gives the protein CASSPTTKGNRNEQFF.

The chain carries TRBV3-1 (or the pseudogene TRBV3-2) and TRBJ2-7; perhaps TRBD1 as D (6 bases). The germline CDR1 and CDR2 sequences are LGHDT and YNNKEL (reference sequence). Trimming pared 2 bases from V and 6 bases from J, leaving 8 bases between. CDR3 length: 12 amino acids. The DNA of the CDR3 is TGTGCCAGCAGCCAAAGGGGGTTCGAGCAGTACTTC. Translated, it gives CASSQRGFEQYF.